This T cell receptor (beta chain) was sequenced for a study of cytomegalovirus exposure and HLA in healthy donors. Study-level results: Sequencing depth across donors, presence/absence analyses assumed, was roughly uniform.

This clone has a handful of counts. What it binds is not known. This CDR3 has 15 amino acids. Between the trimmed V and J ends, which lost 2 bases and 3 bases, there was a span of 14 bases. The germline V gene has CDR1 GTSNPN and CDR2 SVGIG (reference sequence). The PCR made use of 60 Vbeta and 13 Jbeta primers. Clones were sequenced by immunoSEQ multiplex PCR, and TCRdb holds only the in-frame ones, with some missing. The sample contains roughly 95,000 clones, roughly four fifths of which appear only once. The chain employs TRBV30 and TRBJ1-5, with D possibly TRBD1 on 5 matching bases. Material: PBMCs. The receptor was isolated from a man in his thirties or forties in good health and CMV-seropositive. The CDR3 DNA reads TGTGCCTGGAGTCTCTGGGGGGAACCCAATCAGCCCCAGCATTTT. Translation: CAWSLWGEPNQPQHF.